This TCR beta chain was sequenced in a study of cytomegalovirus exposure and HLA in healthy donors. Study conclusions and caveats: Most TCR sequences were uncommon, yet certain public TCRs appeared in many donors. Through in vitro validation, a few CMV-associated chains were shown to be specific for CMV antigens.

As for this clone: Antigen: not known.

J was trimmed by 3 bases and V by 3 bases; bases with no gene match: 2. CDR1 and CDR2 from the germline V gene are SGDLS and YYNGEE. This CDR3 is built from 15 residues. Researchers ran the PCR with 60 Vbeta and 13 Jbeta primers. Assay: immunoSEQ multiplex PCR; the TCRdb copy retains only in-frame clones and omits some. The sample lists 150,000 to 200,000 clones, around 85% occurring once. What was sequenced was PBMCs. This receptor was identified in a man aged 18 to 29 in good health and CMV-seropositive. V is TRBV9 and J is TRBJ2-7; 14 bases are a match to TRBD2. Here the CDR3 reads CASSEGLAGGYEQYF. CDR3 DNA: TGTGCCAGCAGCGAAGGACTAGCGGGGGGCTACGAGCAGTACTTC.